This TCR beta chain is drawn from a study of CD8+ T cells in alopecia areata listed by TCRdb under 2018. In the study overall: The study used high-throughput TCRbeta sequencing to examine T cell clonal expansion in alopecia areata, in both the C3H/HeJ mouse model and human patients. On the human side, TCRbeta sequencing was run on scalp tissue and on sorted CD4+ and CD8+ peripheral blood T cells from healthy controls and from alopecia areata patients with either patchy or totalis/universalis disease. Clonality in the scalp was compared among normal scalp (n=4), patchy alopecia areata scalp (n=8), and alopecia totalis/universalis scalp (n=8). RNA was extracted with the PAXgene miRNA kit for fixed scalp, the miRNeasy kit for PBMCs, and the RNeasy kit for mouse skin. TCRbeta CDR3 regions were amplified by immunoSEQ multiplex PCR using 35 Vbeta forward and 13 Jbeta reverse primers.

CDR1 and CDR2 are read off the germline V gene as SNHLY and FYNNEI. Trimming takes 7 bases from V and 5 bases from J, and the germline ends sit 8 bases apart. Reading from cysteine to phenylalanine, the CDR3 counts 11 amino acids. Only the CDR3 DNA is retained, 33 bases long and in frame from the first base. Library creation used the immunoSEQ multiplex PCR assay. RNA was extracted from all samples and reverse transcribed into cDNA as template for TCR sequencing. SuperScript III was used to make first-strand cDNA, primed with a 2:1 mix of oligo-dT and random hexamers. A synthetic immune receptor repertoire was used to gauge amplification bias, and whatever bias remained was removed computationally. On the study's bioinformatics: After raw reads were preprocessed to remove errors, the CDR3 was defined following IMGT conventions as running from the conserved cysteine to phenylalanine. Clonality was computed as 1 minus the Shannon entropy, with the entropy normalized by log2 of the number of productive unique TCRs. Scalp TCRbeta sequences were cross-referenced with sorted blood CD4 and CD8 repertoires so that the CD4 or CD8 identity of scalp clones could be inferred. In its TCRdb copy, this immuneACCESS table keeps in-frame sequences only and misses some clones. Where compared with another copy, unresolved V genes explain less than half of these, and the others have no known cause. V, J and clone size were drawn from that table, and D and trimming were deduced from the DNA. The table for this sample lists about 30,000 clones; about two thirds of them were counted only once. The top ten clones comprise more than 15% of the sample.

Peripheral blood and lesional scalp punch biopsies were obtained from patients with alopecia areata. After PBMCs were isolated by density centrifugation and stained for CD3, CD4 and CD8, a FACSAria was used to sort CD4+ and CD8+ T cells. The untreated alopecia areata patients were recruited through a multicenter biomarker study. Blood CD8+ T cells from a handful of biomarker-study patients were further sorted into NKG2D-low and NKG2D-high fractions. Points on this clone: The specificity of this receptor is unknown. The record has no base qualities; no much larger clone is one base away.

Study-level results and caveats: Higher clonality and more expanded CD8+ clones were observed in lesional scalp than in normal scalp, particularly in alopecia totalis/universalis, a finding suggestive of antigenic drive. Scalp TCR repertoire analysis is complicated because resident alphabeta T cells in normal human skin are also sequenced, whereas mouse skin is dominated by gammadelta T cells. Compared with mice, TCR sequences shared between patients were less clear, possibly partly because of HLA diversity across the patient population.

Input material: NKG2D-high CD8+ T cells sorted from blood. The sample's cell subset or site label is to be understood as: sorted CD8+ NKG2D-high blood T cells. The rearrangement joined TRBV2 to TRBJ2-5; the D gene cannot be resolved reliably. The receptor comes from a human donor with alopecia areata. At the DNA level, the sequence is TGTGCCAGCACGGAGCTGGAGACCCAGTACTTC. Its protein reads: CASTELETQYF.